These 6 T cell receptor beta chains came from one sample sequenced in a study of identifying expanded T cells in peripheral blood. TCRdb keeps only in-frame clones here, not all; method: immunoSEQ multiplex PCR. The table includes approximately 100,000 clones, around 90% detected once. Material: blood. The receptors come from a person aged 18 to 70 in good health.

V gene TRBV5-1 combines with J gene TRBJ2-1, with a weak D call TRBD1 (5 bases). This CDR3 has 14 amino acids. Trimming removed 3 bases at V and 5 bases at J, with 12 bases between. Germline CDR1 reads SGHRS; CDR2 reads YFSETQ. CDR3 nucleotides: TGCGCCAGCAGCTGGGGCACAGTAAACAATGAGCAGTTCTTC. Residues: CASSWGTVNNEQFF.

This chain connects TRBV14 to TRBJ1-6; 7 bases match TRBD1. The CDR3 sequence is 16 residues long. CDR1 is SGHDN, CDR2 FVKESK, per germline. Losses at the gene ends were 4 bases for V and 0 bases for J; bases not matched to a gene: 3. The CDR3 protein is CASSPQGFSYNSPLHF. The CDR3 DNA reads TGTGCCAGCAGCCCACAGGGGTTCTCCTATAATTCACCCCTCCACTTT.

This chain connects TRBV7-8 to TRBJ2-7; D is undetermined. Trimming pared 5 bases from V and 3 bases from J, leaving 8 bases between. The V gene's germline CDR1 is SGHVS and CDR2 FQNEAQ. The CDR3 length is 12 residues. The CDR3 DNA reads as TGTGCCAGCAGCCAATCGGACTACGAGCAGTACTTC. This codes for CASSQSDYEQYF.

The chain uses TRBV15 and TRBJ2-3; D not certain. This CDR3 is built from 16 residues. V was cut by 2 bases and J by 2 bases, with 14 bases left in between. CDR1 is LNHNV, CDR2 YYDKDF, per germline (reference sequence). CDR3 region: CATSRPSPKDTDTQYF. The CDR3 DNA reads as TGTGCCACCAGCAGACCCTCACCTAAGGACACAGATACGCAGTATTTT.

This chain links TRBV19 with TRBJ1-2; TRBD1 agrees at 9 bases. V was pared by 5 bases and J by 4 bases, with 17 bases of the junction left unmatched. Germline V gene data show CDR1 as LNHDA and CDR2 as SQIVND (reference sequence). The length of the CDR3 is 18 residues. For the CDR3, the DNA is TGTGCCAGTAGTCTTTCTGGACAGGGGCGCCTCCTTCTCTATGGCTACACCTTC. It encodes CASSLSGQGRLLLYGYTF.

The genes are TRBV4-1 and TRBJ1-4; 8 bases map to TRBD1. CDR3 size: 17 residues. Looked up from germline, CDR1 is MGHRA and CDR2 is YSYEKL. The trim removed 0 bases at V and 1 base at J, leaving 4 bases unmatched. The CDR3 nucleotides read TGCGCCAGCAGCCAAGACAGGGGGCTCGGAACTAATGAAAAACTGTTTTTT. Its protein is CASSQDRGLGTNEKLFF.